This entry lists 9 T cell receptor beta chains sequenced from one sample in a study of T cell clonality in common variable immunodeficiency. Sequenced by immunoSEQ multiplex PCR; TCRdb stores in-frame clones only, minus some. This sample has about 39,000 clones, each found more than once. Sequenced material: peripheral blood mononuclear cells. Receptor source: a person between 18 and 69 years old in good health.

The CDR3 bases that were read are TGCAGTGCTAGCAGGCGGCTAGCGAATGAG. Translating it yields CSASRRLANE. The full CDR3 is CSASRRLANEQFF. The rearrangement links TRBV20-1 to TRBJ2-1; possibly TRBD2 for D (6 bases). The CDR3 end falls 3 residues outside the read, so it is completed with the germline J gene. There are 13 residues in the CDR3. V lost 3 bases to trimming and J lost 7 bases, with 13 bases between them. Germline V gene lookup returns CDR1 DFQATT and CDR2 SNEGSKA (reference sequence).

Comment on this clone: The CDR3 end is not reached by the read, which stops 3 residues before it; the germline J gene fills it in. This rearrangement joins TRBV2 to TRBJ1-2; no clear D. Trimming cost V 8 bases and J 7 bases, with 11 bases left between them. Germline values: CDR1 SNHLY, CDR2 FYNNEI. This CDR3 has 11 amino acids. The DNA read from the CDR3 is TGTGCCAGCTCTAAGGGCAGTGGC. This encodes CASSKGSG. The full-length CDR3 reads as CASSKGSGYTF.

This clone was observed many times. The CDR3 end is not reached by the read, which stops 3 residues before it; the germline J gene fills it in. The chain links TRBV20-1 to TRBJ2-7, with TRBD1 matching 8 bases. The CDR3 totals 14 residues. Germline trimming cut 5 bases from V and 3 bases from J; bases unmatched to any gene: 9. The V gene's germline CDR1 is DFQATT and CDR2 SNEGSKA (reference sequence). The CDR3 region is CSAEGVTGDYEQYF. Partial CDR3 DNA: TGCAGTGCTGAGGGGGTGACAGGGGACTACGAG.

This clone was counted many times. Other nucleotide sequences in the sample specify the same CDR3. CDR3 region: CASSSMGLDRHMNTEAFF. The covered CDR3 bases are TGCGCCAGCAGCTCGATGGGGCTGGACAGACATATGAACACTGAA. J is TRBJ1-1 and V is TRBV5-1; tentatively, D is TRBD1 (6 bases). The CDR3 end falls 3 residues outside the read, so it is completed with the germline J gene. The CDR3 covers 18 residues. V was trimmed by 3 bases and J by 0 bases, leaving 21 bases between them. From germline, CDR1 is SGHRS and CDR2 YFSETQ.

This clone was counted many times. The read halts 3 residues ahead of the CDR3 end, with the missing end drawn from the germline J gene. V and J are TRBV7-3 and TRBJ2-1, with 11 bases aligning to TRBD2. The CDR3 length is 16 residues. Per the germline V gene, CDR1 is SGHTA and CDR2 is FQGTGA. V lost 0 bases to trimming and J lost 3 bases; unmatched junction nucleotides: 1. CDR3 amino acids: CASSLTGTSGYNEQFF. The covered CDR3 bases are TGTGCCAGCAGCTTAACGGGGACTAGCGGCTACAATGAG.

This clone was detected many times. The read gets to within 3 residues of the CDR3 end, and the germline J gene fills in the rest. The V gene is TRBV28, the J gene TRBJ2-7; TRBD2 might be the D (7 bases). V was pared by 4 bases and J by 0 bases, with 19 bases between. CDR1 and CDR2 from the germline V gene are MDHEN and SYDVKM. The length of the CDR3 is 17 residues. The CDR3 bases that were read are TGTGCCAGCAGTTCGGCGGCTGCGGGGGCCTTCTCCTACGAG. This sequence encodes CASSSAAAGAFSYE. The whole CDR3 region reads CASSSAAAGAFSYEQYF.

This clone was seen ten or more times. The read ends 3 residues shy of where the CDR3 ends; the end is completed using the germline J gene. The chain carries TRBV20-1 and TRBJ2-3; D gene ambiguous. V was trimmed by 6 bases and J by 3 bases, leaving 7 bases between them. Germline CDR1 reads DFQATT; CDR2 reads SNEGSKA (reference sequence). The CDR3 runs 11 residues. CDR3 bases read: TGCAGTGCCCTACGGACAGATACG. Amino acids: CSALRTDT. The complete CDR3 sequence is CSALRTDTQYF.

This clone appeared many times. The CDR3 end is not reached by the read, which stops 3 residues before it; the germline J gene fills it in. The rearrangement joins TRBV27 to TRBJ2-1; TRBD2 matches at 7 bases. Germline V CDR1 and CDR2: MNHEY, SMNVEV (reference sequence). The CDR3 has 13 amino acids. V shed 10 bases and J 9 bases; nucleotides not matched to a gene: 12. CDR3 region: CATRTSGVSEQFF. The part of the CDR3 DNA that was read is TGTGCCACCCGGACTAGTGGGGTTAGTGAG.

This clone was observed at least ten times. The read terminates 3 residues before the CDR3 end, so the remaining end is supplied by the germline J gene. J is TRBJ1-4 and V is TRBV5-1; 9 positions agree with TRBD1. V lost 6 bases to trimming and J lost 8 bases; unmatched junction nucleotides: 14. The CDR3 consists of 16 residues. Germline V CDR1 and CDR2: SGHRS, YFSETQ. The CDR3 DNA, read in part, is TGCGCCAGCACCCTTGGAAGTACAGGGGGCTGGGAAAAA. Translated, it gives CASTLGSTGGWEK. The full-length CDR3 reads as CASTLGSTGGWEKLFF.